These 24 T cell receptor beta chains share one sample of origin, sequenced in a study of technical replicates of blood from a handful of donors. Here immunoSEQ multiplex PCR was the method, and the copy in TCRdb shows in-frame clones only, minus some. The table shows about 94,000 clones, with approximately 94% occurring only once. The sequenced sample was T cells isolated from PBMCs. The receptors come from a human donor in good health.

The J gene is TRBJ2-7, the V gene TRBV11-2; 8 bases fit TRBD2. With 5 bases clipped from V and 3 bases from J, the junction kept 6 bases outside the gene matches. From germline, CDR1 is SGHAT and CDR2 FQNNGV. This CDR3 has 14 residues. The CDR3 nucleotides are TGTGCCAGCAGCCCGGGACTAGGATTCTACGAGCAGTACTTC. Translated, it gives CASSPGLGFYEQYF.

The chain combines TRBV9 with TRBJ1-1; TRBD1 agrees at 7 bases. Trimming removed 6 bases from V and 8 bases from J; junction bases left unmatched: 10. The CDR3 extends over 13 amino acids. Germline loops: CDR1 SGDLS, CDR2 YYNGEE. In DNA form, the CDR3 reads TGTGCCAGCATCCCTCCGGGACAGATAGAAGCTTTCTTT. Amino acids: CASIPPGQIEAFF.

The rearrangement joins TRBV13 to TRBJ1-6; TRBD1 matches at 9 bases. Germline CDR1 PRHDT, CDR2 FYEKMQ (reference sequence). The V and J ends lost 4 bases and 5 bases, in that order; junction bases with no gene match: 12. This CDR3 spans 18 amino acids. CDR3 protein: CASSSGTGRIMNNSPLHF. CDR3 bases: TGTGCCAGCAGCTCCGGGACAGGGAGGATAATGAATAATTCACCCCTCCACTTT.

J is TRBJ1-1 and V is TRBV29-1; tentatively, D is TRBD1 (6 bases). The CDR3 is made up of 14 amino acids. Trimming pared 6 bases from V and 3 bases from J, leaving 17 bases between. Germline assignment: CDR1 SQVTM and CDR2 ANQGSEA. CDR3 protein: CSVIGQRADTEAFF. Written as DNA, the CDR3 is TGCAGCGTCATAGGACAGCGAGCCGACACTGAAGCTTTCTTT.

This rearrangement joins TRBV7-9 to TRBJ1-6; D perhaps matches TRBD1 (6 bases). This CDR3 contains 12 residues. CDR1 is SEHNR, CDR2 FQNEAQ, per germline (reference sequence). The germline V and J ends were trimmed by 3 bases and 12 bases, with 9 bases remaining between them. The CDR3, as DNA: TGTGCCAGCAGCTTTCCGACAGGACCCCTCCACTTT. This translates into CASSFPTGPLHF.

The chain links TRBV6-1 to TRBJ2-7, with D possibly matching TRBD2 (6 bases). The CDR3 runs to 15 residues. In germline, CDR1 is MNHNS, CDR2 SASEGT. V was pared by 7 bases and J by 6 bases, with 22 bases between. The CDR3 is CASKTRDSWTSEQYF. CDR3 in DNA: TGTGCCAGCAAAACCCGGGACTCCTGGACGTCCGAGCAGTACTTC.

The chain employs TRBV10-3 and TRBJ2-3; 8 bases are a match to TRBD2. Germline CDR1 reads ENHRY; CDR2 reads SYGVKD. This CDR3 comprises 16 residues. J gave up 5 bases and V 2 bases, and 9 bases lay outside the gene matches. CDR3 nucleotides: TGTGCCATCAGTGAGCCGACCGGGAGGGGGTTAGATACGCAGTATTTT. It yields the protein CAISEPTGRGLDTQYF.

The chain is built from TRBV30 and TRBJ2-2; D may be TRBD1 (6 bases). CDR3 size: 13 residues. V was pared by 6 bases and J by 1 base, with 9 bases between. Germline V lookup: CDR1 GTSNPN, CDR2 SVGIG (reference sequence). The CDR3 sequence: CACQQGNTGELFF. The DNA for the CDR3 is TGTGCCTGCCAACAGGGGAACACCGGGGAGCTGTTTTTT.

The gene calls are TRBV5-1 and TRBJ2-2; weak D call: TRBD2 (6 bases). This CDR3 contains 15 residues. V lost 5 bases and J lost 2, with 13 bases in between. Germline CDR1 SGHRS, CDR2 YFSETQ. In DNA form, the CDR3 reads TGCGCCAGCAGGGCTTGGGACTTAAACACCGGGGAGCTGTTTTTT. Translated: CASRAWDLNTGELFF.

The chain combines TRBV6-6 with TRBJ1-2, with 8 bases lining up with TRBD1. CDR3 length: 14 residues. The V and J ends lost 6 bases and 2 bases, in that order; junction bases with no gene match: 5. Per the germline V gene, CDR1 is MNHNY and CDR2 is SVGAGI (reference sequence). In nucleotides, the CDR3 is TGTGCCAGCAGCCGGACAGGGAGAAACTATGGCTACACCTTC. This codes for CASSRTGRNYGYTF.

The chain recombines TRBV5-4 with TRBJ1-1, with no clear D. Trimming cost V 4 bases and J 2 bases, with 6 bases left between them. The CDR3 totals 12 residues. The germline V gene encodes CDR1 SGHNT and CDR2 YYREEE (reference sequence). Written as DNA, the CDR3 is TGTGCCAGCAGCGTGTCAAACACTGAAGCTTTCTTT. Its translation: CASSVSNTEAFF.

The rearrangement uses TRBV28 and TRBJ2-7; TRBD2 aligns across 8 bases. V shed 3 bases, J shed 0 bases, and the junction held 4 bases outside the gene matches. Germline V gives CDR1 MDHEN, CDR2 SYDVKM. The CDR3 consists of 15 residues. In DNA form, the CDR3 reads TGTGCCAGCAGTTTTATGGGACTAGGCTCCTACGAGCAGTACTTC. Its translation is CASSFMGLGSYEQYF.

This chain joins TRBV9 and TRBJ2-3; D is unresolved. V dropped 4 bases and J dropped 5 bases, with 8 bases sitting between them. The CDR3 consists of 12 residues. The germline V gene encodes CDR1 SGDLS and CDR2 YYNGEE. The CDR3, as DNA: TGTGCCAGCAGCCCTACCAAAGATACGCAGTATTTT. Protein product: CASSPTKDTQYF.

The rearrangement links TRBV30 to TRBJ2-7; D is possibly TRBD1 (6 bases). The germline V gene encodes CDR1 GTSNPN and CDR2 SVGIG (reference sequence). The CDR3 runs to 14 residues. The V and J ends lost 5 bases and 0 bases respectively, with 14 bases between them. CDR3 sequence (DNA): TGTGCCTGGGAGCGGACAGAGAGCTCCTACGAGCAGTACTTC. Protein: CAWERTESSYEQYF.

The chain is built from TRBV15 and TRBJ2-7, with 9 bases fitting TRBD2. V trimming: 1 base; J trimming: 3 bases; junction bases outside the gene matches: 4. Germline CDR1 reads LNHNV; CDR2 reads YYDKDF (reference sequence). The CDR3 runs to 15 residues. Here the CDR3 reads CATSRGAGGDYEQYF. The CDR3, as DNA: TGTGCCACCAGCAGAGGAGCGGGGGGTGACTACGAGCAGTACTTC.

On this clone itself: A junction boundary mismatches the germline segment, possibly from a read error. The rearrangement joins TRBV7-7 to TRBJ2-5; D is uncertain. CDR1 is SSHAT and CDR2 is FNYEAQ in the germline V gene (reference sequence). The CDR3 is made up of 14 amino acids. CDR3 amino acids: CASSRSTAQETQYF. The CDR3 region has the DNA TGTGCTAGCAGTCGCAGTACAGCTCAAGAGACCCAGTACTTC. The variable domain in full, with the rest retrieved from reference TRBV7-7 and TRBJ2-5, is GAGVSQSPRYKVTKRGQDVTLRCDPISSHATLYWYQQALGQGPEFLTYFNYEAQPDKSGLPSDRFSAERPEGSISTLTIQRTEQRDSAMYRCASSRSTAQETQYFGPGTRLLVL.

With regard to this clone: Germline and junction disagree at one end, which may indicate a read error. The V gene is TRBV28, the J gene TRBJ2-7; perhaps TRBD2 as D (7 bases). This CDR3 comprises 14 residues. Germline V lookup: CDR1 MDHEN, CDR2 SYDVKM. For the CDR3, the DNA is TGTGCCAGCAGCTTATTCCGGGGGGCCGAAGAGCAGTACTTC. Protein: CASSLFRGAEEQYF. The complete variable domain, with remaining parts taken from reference TRBV28 and TRBJ2-7, reads DVKVTQSSRYLVKRTGEKVFLECVQDMDHENMFWYRQDPGLGLRLIYFSYDVKMKEKGDIPEGYSVSREKKERFSLILESASTNQTSMYLCASSLFRGAEEQYFGPGTRLTVT.

The table lists this clone with a count of one. V usage is TRBV11-3 and J usage is TRBJ2-1; 7 bases line up with TRBD1. CDR3 size: 15 residues. The germline V gene has CDR1 SGHNT and CDR2 YENEEA. J was trimmed by 6 bases and V by 2 bases; bases with no gene match: 7. The CDR3 here is CASSLRGGAGNEQFF. The CDR3 coding sequence is TGTGCCAGCAGCTTAAGAGGGGGCGCCGGCAATGAGCAGTTCTTC.

The rearrangement uses TRBV14 and TRBJ1-2; 8 bases are shared with TRBD1. Trimming cost V 3 bases and J 4 bases; bases outside gene matches: 13. From germline, CDR1 is SGHDN and CDR2 FVKESK. The length of the CDR3 is 17 residues. The CDR3 bases are TGTGCCAGCAGCCATGTTGGACAGGGCCGAAGACCCTATGGCTACACCTTC. Amino acid sequence: CASSHVGQGRRPYGYTF.

The chain joins TRBV6-5 to TRBJ2-3; 8 nucleotides line up with TRBD1. This CDR3 has 14 amino acids. V lost 8 bases, J lost 3 bases, and 7 bases stayed unmatched. CDR1 is MNHEY, CDR2 SVGAGI, per germline. The CDR3, as DNA: TGTGCCAGCCGACAGGGGCCTTGGACAGATACGCAGTATTTT. It specifies CASRQGPWTDTQYF.

The gene calls are TRBV6-1 and TRBJ2-5; 14 positions match TRBD2. The CDR3 covers 16 residues. Trimming removed 4 bases from V and 6 bases from J; junction bases left unmatched: 7. Germline loops: CDR1 MNHNS, CDR2 SASEGT. The CDR3 bases are TGTGCCAGCAGTGCGGGACTAGCGGGGGCTCGGAAGACCCAGTACTTC. It specifies CASSAGLAGARKTQYF.

The chain couples TRBV29-1 to TRBJ2-1, with a tentative D call TRBD1 (5 bases). Per the germline V gene, CDR1 is SQVTM and CDR2 is ANQGSEA. V shed 3 bases and J shed 12 bases, with 6 bases lying between them. CDR3 size: 9 residues. The CDR3, as DNA: TGCAGCGTTGACAGGGTGCAGTTCTTC. It yields the protein CSVDRVQFF.

V usage is TRBV18 and J usage is TRBJ2-5; tentatively, D is TRBD1 (6 bases). Trimming removed 4 bases from V and 5 bases from J, with 11 bases in between. The CDR3 extends over 13 amino acids. The germline CDR1 and CDR2 sequences are KGHSH and LQKENI. DNA for the CDR3: TGTGCCAGCTCACAAACAAGGGGGGAGACCCAGTACTTC. This codes for CASSQTRGETQYF.

V is TRBV7-3 and J is TRBJ1-1; 9 bases match TRBD1. Trimming cost V 1 base and J 0 bases; bases outside gene matches: 9. The CDR3 sequence is 18 residues long. Per the germline V gene, CDR1 is SGHTA and CDR2 is FQGTGA. Here the CDR3 DNA reads TGTGCCAGCAGCTTAAGGTTGACAGGGGGTGGGTTGAACACTGAAGCTTTCTTT. Protein product: CASSLRLTGGGLNTEAFF.